A selection of T cell receptor beta chains follows, all from one sample in a study of blood T cell repertoires in COVID-19. Libraries were prepared by immunoSEQ multiplex PCR; TCRdb keeps only in-frame clonotypes and omits some of them. The sample contains some 260,000 clones, 80% to 90% of which appear only once. What was sequenced was peripheral blood. The receptors originated from a woman aged 70-85 years with COVID-19, enrolled during active disease. CDR3s include the opening cysteine and the closing phenylalanine or tryptophan. A D gene is named only where the DNA matches it firmly. Clone size is given for some rows only: seen once, a few or many times, or a class if the clone is expanded.

abundance	d_gene	j_gene	v_gene	CDR3aa	CDR3nt
NA	NA	TRBJ2-7	TRBV7-9	CASSLGSGRAYEQYF	TGTGCCAGCAGCTTAGGGTCCGGGAGAGCCTACGAGCAGTACTTC
NA	NA	TRBJ1-3	TRBV19	CASSRDTVRSGNTIYF	TGTGCCAGTAGTCGAGACACCGTACGCTCTGGAAACACCATATATTTT
few	NA	TRBJ2-7	TRBV5-1	CASSYNGYEQYF	TGCGCCAGCAGCTATAACGGCTACGAGCAGTACTTC
NA	NA	TRBJ1-4	TRBV5-1	CASSPTNPRGDNEKLFF	TGCGCCAGCAGCCCGACGAACCCCAGGGGAGATAATGAAAAACTGTTTTTT
few	NA	TRBJ1-4	TRBV28	CASSTRTAYNEKLFF	TGTGCCAGCAGTACCCGGACAGCGTATAATGAAAAACTGTTTTTT
NA	TRBD1	TRBJ2-7	TRBV30	CAFRGTGDYEQYF	TGTGCCTTCAGGGGGACAGGGGACTACGAGCAGTACTTC
NA	TRBD2	TRBJ2-4	TRBV10-3	CATSYSGRGSKNIQYF	TGTGCCACATCTTATAGCGGGAGGGGGTCAAAAAACATTCAGTACTTC
NA	NA	TRBJ2-1	TRBV15	CATSRPLGGDEQFF	TGTGCCACCAGCAGGCCCCTAGGAGGCGATGAGCAGTTCTTC
NA	NA	TRBJ2-3	TRBV7-3	CASSLSSGSTDTQYF	TGTGCCAGCAGCTTAAGTAGCGGTAGCACAGATACGCAGTATTTT
NA	NA	TRBJ2-5	TRBV29-1	CSVGGFLEETQYF	TGCAGCGTTGGCGGGTTTTTAGAGGAGACCCAGTACTTC
NA	NA	TRBJ1-2	TRBV28	CASSLQGLYGYTF	TGTGCCAGCAGTTTGCAGGGTTTATATGGCTACACCTTC
NA	NA	TRBJ1-1	TRBV5-1	CASSLDATQDTEAFF	TGCGCCAGCAGCTTGGACGCAACACAGGACACTGAAGCTTTCTTT
NA	TRBD1	TRBJ2-2	TRBV5-1	CASSRTLGQGARIGELFF	TGCGCCAGCAGCCGCACCCTGGGACAGGGGGCGCGGATCGGGGAGCTGTTTTTT
NA	NA	TRBJ2-3	TRBV7-8	CASSFGLPLSTDTQYF	TGTGCCAGCAGCTTCGGACTGCCCCTGTCCACAGATACGCAGTATTTT
once	TRBD2	TRBJ2-1	TRBV6-6	CASGRGAYNEQFF	TGTGCCAGCGGGAGGGGTGCCTACAATGAGCAGTTCTTC
once	TRBD1	TRBJ2-1	TRBV30	CAWRTTPAGGGYEQFF	TGTGCCTGGAGAACGACGCCGGCAGGGGGCGGGTATGAGCAGTTCTTC
NA	TRBD1	TRBJ2-7	TRBV5-1	CASSLAGTASYEQYF	TGCGCCAGCAGCTTGGCCGGGACAGCTAGCTACGAGCAGTACTTC
NA	NA	TRBJ1-5	TRBV15	CATARDLQPQHF	TGTGCCACCGCCCGGGATCTTCAGCCCCAGCATTTT
NA	NA	TRBJ2-7	TRBV25-1	CASSVGSEQYF	TGTGCCAGCAGTGTTGGCAGCGAGCAGTACTTC
NA	NA	TRBJ1-6	TRBV6-5	CASSSGNYNSPLHF	TGTGCCAGCAGTTCCGGGAACTATAATTCACCCCTCCACTTT
NA	NA	TRBJ2-7	TRBV10-3	CAITAQSESYEQYF	TGTGCCATCACGGCGCAGAGCGAAAGCTACGAGCAGTACTTC
NA	TRBD1	TRBJ1-6	TRBV9	CASSARQGGDSPLHF	TGTGCCAGCAGCGCCAGACAGGGGGGTGATTCACCCCTCCACTTT
once	NA	TRBJ1-1	TRBV3-1/TRBV3-2	CASSQANTEAFF	TGTGCCAGCAGCCAGGCTAACACTGAAGCTTTCTTT
NA	NA	TRBJ2-7	TRBV6-5	CASSFGYGGEHEQYF	TGTGCCAGCAGTTTCGGGTATGGTGGGGAGCACGAGCAGTACTTC
NA	NA	TRBJ1-5	TRBV3-1/TRBV3-2	CASSQETGNAQHF	TGTGCCAGCAGCCAAGAAACAGGTAACGCCCAGCATTTT
once	NA	TRBJ2-7	TRBV10-3	CAISGSAGPLYEQYF	TGTGCCATCAGTGGGTCGGCGGGCCCTCTCTACGAGCAGTACTTC
NA	NA	TRBJ1-6	TRBV10-1	CASFWGRWSPLHF	TGCGCCAGCTTTTGGGGCAGGTGGTCACCCCTCCACTTT
NA	TRBD1	TRBJ1-2	TRBV7-9	CASSLGQGGHGYTF	TGTGCCAGCAGCCTCGGACAGGGGGGGCACGGCTACACCTTC
NA	TRBD1	TRBJ2-7	TRBV11-2	CASSLRTGTALSYEQYF	TGTGCCAGCAGCTTACGAACCGGGACAGCCCTCTCCTACGAGCAGTACTTC
NA	TRBD1	TRBJ1-5	TRBV2	CASSLWTGPSNQPQHF	TGTGCCAGCAGCCTATGGACAGGGCCTAGCAATCAGCCCCAGCATTTT
few	NA	TRBJ2-7	TRBV4-2	CASSRNKGDEQYF	TGTGCCAGCAGCAGGAATAAAGGGGACGAGCAGTACTTC
NA	TRBD1	TRBJ1-5	TRBV28	CASSPGQGRQPQHF	TGTGCCAGCAGTCCGGGACAGGGCCGTCAGCCCCAGCATTTT
NA	TRBD1	TRBJ2-5	TRBV28	CASSLAGQGGETQYF	TGTGCCAGCAGTCTCGCGGGACAGGGAGGGGAGACCCAGTACTTC
NA	NA	TRBJ1-4	TRBV19	CASSIGEEATNEKLFF	TGTGCCAGTAGTATAGGTGAAGAGGCAACTAATGAAAAACTGTTTTTT
NA	TRBD2	TRBJ2-1	TRBV29-1	CSTRLAGPYNEQFF	TGCAGCACCCGACTAGCGGGACCCTACAATGAGCAGTTCTTC
NA	NA	TRBJ2-7	TRBV5-5	CASSLIFQSYEQYF	TGTGCCAGCAGCTTGATTTTTCAGTCCTACGAGCAGTACTTC
NA	TRBD1	TRBJ2-2	TRBV19	CASSTGTGLTGELFF	TGTGCCAGTAGTACCGGGACAGGGTTGACCGGGGAGCTGTTTTTT
NA	NA	TRBJ1-5	TRBV7-2	CASSLVGANQPQHF	TGTGCCAGCAGCTTAGTAGGGGCCAATCAGCCCCAGCATTTT
NA	NA	TRBJ1-4	TRBV10-3	CAISERTAGKKKLFF	TGTGCCATCAGTGAGAGGACGGCCGGGAAGAAAAAACTGTTTTTT
NA	NA	TRBJ2-3	TRBV7-2	CASSLAGVTDTQYF	TGTGCCAGCAGCTTAGCGGGAGTCACAGATACGCAGTATTTT
NA	TRBD2	TRBJ2-7	TRBV7-6	CASSKLAGTYEQYF	TGTGCCAGCAGCAAATTAGCGGGAACTTACGAGCAGTACTTC
few	NA	TRBJ1-1	TRBV18	CASSPRGTRNMNTEAFF	TGTGCCAGCTCACCAAGAGGAACACGTAATATGAACACTGAAGCTTTCTTT
NA	TRBD1	TRBJ1-1	TRBV3-1/TRBV3-2	CASSTDRGLVQLNTEAFF	TGTGCCAGCAGCACGGACAGGGGGCTTGTCCAACTTAACACTGAAGCTTTCTTT
NA	NA	TRBJ2-1	TRBV2	CASTITGSEQFF	TGTGCCAGCACTATTACGGGAAGTGAGCAGTTCTTC
NA	TRBD1	TRBJ1-6	TRBV6-5	CASSFKTGDPLHF	TGTGCCAGCAGCTTCAAAACAGGGGACCCCCTCCACTTT
NA	TRBD1	TRBJ1-5	TRBV19	CASSPPKGAGNQPQHF	TGTGCCAGTAGTCCGCCAAAGGGGGCTGGCAATCAGCCCCAGCATTTT
NA	TRBD1	TRBJ1-2	TRBV7-9	CASSLAGQGGYTF	TGTGCCAGCAGCTTAGCGGGACAGGGAGGCTACACCTTC
NA	NA	TRBJ2-7	TRBV5-1	CASSLGPGDSAHLHYEQYF	TGCGCCAGCAGCCTGGGCCCGGGGGACTCGGCGCACCTTCATTACGAGCAGTACTTC
NA	NA	TRBJ1-2	TRBV29-1	CSVDPGLGANYGYTF	TGCAGCGTTGACCCGGGCTTGGGAGCTAACTATGGCTACACCTTC
NA	TRBD2	TRBJ2-5	TRBV28	CASSLLAGGPGETQYF	TGTGCCAGCAGTCTCCTAGCGGGAGGGCCGGGGGAGACCCAGTACTTC
NA	NA	TRBJ2-1	TRBV12-3/TRBV12-4	CASSLEQGTEQFF	TGTGCCAGCAGTTTAGAGCAGGGTACTGAGCAGTTCTTC
NA	NA	TRBJ2-1	TRBV7-2	CASSLGFGQGNGEQFF	TGTGCCAGCAGCTTAGGTTTTGGGCAGGGGAATGGTGAGCAGTTCTTC
NA	NA	TRBJ2-7	TRBV9	CASSVSTDTTYEQYF	TGTGCCAGCAGCGTGTCGACAGACACGACCTACGAGCAGTACTTC
NA	NA	TRBJ2-1	TRBV10-3	CASSTGQSSYNEQFF	TGTGCCAGTTCAACCGGACAAAGCTCCTACAATGAGCAGTTCTTC